This T cell receptor beta chain comes out of a study of T cells in Graves' hyperthyroidism and ophthalmopathy (dated by TCRdb to the late 2010s). Study-wide context: Peripheral blood samples were taken at initial diagnosis, before any treatment was given. The paper describes TCR Vbeta CDR3 sequencing of 130 to 150 peripheral blood samples, made up of 40 to 45 ophthalmopathy patients, roughly 72 hyperthyroidism patients and 17 progressor patients. Prospective prediction of ophthalmopathy was tested in an independent validation cohort of 18 to 20 hyperthyroidism patients and some 17 patients who later progressed to ophthalmopathy. Thyroid tissue and blood T-cell repertoires from about six Graves' hyperthyroidism patients were also compared in the study. The 80 to 100 discovery patients were randomly divided into training and test sets at a 7:3 ratio. Once sampling was done, hyperthyroidism patients were given methimazole at a starting dose of 30 mg daily, whereas ophthalmopathy patients were given high-dose intravenous methylprednisolone. To identify TCR V-J signatures that set the groups apart, the researchers used a discovery cohort of more than 95 patients, made up of 40 to 45 with Graves' ophthalmopathy and 57 with stable Graves' hyperthyroidism. General findings and caveats noted by the study authors: In validation, the model predicted progression to ophthalmopathy a median of roughly six months before onset, with 70% to 71% sensitivity and almost 75% specificity. Ophthalmopathy was separated from stable hyperthyroidism by a 13 V-J signature model, with 85% to 90% sensitivity and around 81% specificity obtained in cross-validation and 80%/75% obtained in testing. Most expanded thyroid clonotypes (frequency above 0.001) were also detected in blood, a finding suggesting that blood repertoires may reflect thyroid immune responses. Sample size was not statistically predetermined, and investigators were not blinded to group allocation.

The hyperthyroidism patients were between 18 and 65 years old and newly diagnosed, with a disease duration of less than 2 months. Any patient with an uncontrolled infection, another autoimmune disease, pregnancy or lactation was excluded. Diagnoses relied on clinical symptoms, serum thyroxine and TRAb, thyroid ultrasound and orbital computed tomography. Blood from progressor patients was drawn when they were first diagnosed with hyperthyroidism, before any ophthalmopathy symptoms appeared. PBMCs were separated from under 11 ml of fresh peripheral blood using Ficoll-Paque density gradient centrifugation. Progressor patients were first diagnosed with Graves' hyperthyroidism and then developed ophthalmopathy during follow-up. Total RNA was extracted using Trizol reagent, and RNA quality was assessed on an Agilent 2100 Bioanalyzer. Including the terminal cysteine and phenylalanine, the CDR3 comprises 15 residues. CDR3 DNA only is kept here, 45 bases in frame from base 1. From a lookup of the germline V gene, CDR1 and CDR2 are MDHEN and SYDVKM. Deletion took 6 bases off V and 3 bases off J, with a span of 15 bases between the germline ends.

This clonotype was recorded at least ten times. Its target antigen remains unknown. There are no base qualities to consult, and no much larger clone falls within one base. The TCR beta CDR3 regions were amplified from RNA transcripts. For the first round of RT-PCR on the TCR CDR3, the HTBI primer set was used together with the Qiagen OneStep RT-PCR kit. A second multiplex PCR round built the libraries, followed by size selection and purification. Libraries were sequenced paired-end with 100 bp reads on an Illumina HiSeq2000. The study's processing was this. SOAPnuke was used to process the raw data, removing reads that contained adapters or uncalled bases, had a mean Phred below 15, or lacked an exact match to the constant primer or identifier. COPE v1.2.5 was used to merge the high-quality paired reads, and each unique nucleotide sequence was defined as a clonotype. MiTCR v1.1 was used to align clonotypes to the IMGT TRBV, TRBD and TRBJ reference segments. The analysis included only V-J combinations with a frequency above 0.0001, which together covered 99% to 99.2% of the repertoires. A TCS score was defined as the ratio of F50 (clonal expansion) to E x V (chaos), with BLOSUM62-based TCRdist applied between CDR3 peptides within each V-J. Welch's t-statistics and random forest reduced 500 to 650 V-J features to fewer than 15, which were used in a naive Bayes classifier (R e1071). TCRdb trimmed public reads at Q25 via fastp, called clones via MiXCR and kept in-frame beta chains. Records with the same CDR3 protein are collapsed into one entry carrying the most frequent genes and DNA. The V and J calls follow TCRdb's processing rather than the paper's. The sample table lists around 400,000 distinct CDR3 sequences, around 16% of them with a count of one. About a quarter of the sample belongs to the ten largest clones.

The chain was built from TRBV28 and TRBJ1-3; TRBD1 is perhaps the D gene, given 6 matching bases. This clonotype was sampled from a woman aged 18-30 years with Graves' hyperthyroidism that later progressed to Graves' ophthalmopathy. Sequencing was performed on blood. The CDR3 reads as follows: CASRPRGGVGNTIYF. The bases are TGTGCCAGCAGACCTAGGGGGGGTGTTGGAAACACCATATATTTT. The variable domain in full, with residues beyond the CDR3 obtained from the reference TRBV28 and TRBJ1-3 genes, is DVKVTQSSRYLVKRTGEKVFLECVQDMDHENMFWYRQDPGLGLRLIYFSYDVKMKEKGDIPEGYSVSREKKERFSLILESASTNQTSMYLCASRPRGGVGNTIYFGEGSWLTVV.